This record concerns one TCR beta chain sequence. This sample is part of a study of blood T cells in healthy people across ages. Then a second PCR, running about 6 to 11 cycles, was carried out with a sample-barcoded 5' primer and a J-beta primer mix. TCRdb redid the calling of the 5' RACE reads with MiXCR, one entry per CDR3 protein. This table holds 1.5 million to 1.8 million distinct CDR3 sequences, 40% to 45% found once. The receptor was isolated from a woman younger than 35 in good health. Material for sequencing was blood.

The CDR3 DNA follows: TGTGCCAGCAGCTTCCGGGGCAGGGGACTAATCCCCTATGGCTACACCTTC. Translating gives CASSFRGRGLIPYGYTF. V and J are TRBV3-1 and TRBJ1-2, with D perhaps matching TRBD1 (6 bases). From germline, CDR1 is LGHDT and CDR2 YNNKEL (reference sequence). With 5 bases removed from V and 4 bases from J, the gap between germline ends came to 23 bases. This CDR3 has 17 residues.